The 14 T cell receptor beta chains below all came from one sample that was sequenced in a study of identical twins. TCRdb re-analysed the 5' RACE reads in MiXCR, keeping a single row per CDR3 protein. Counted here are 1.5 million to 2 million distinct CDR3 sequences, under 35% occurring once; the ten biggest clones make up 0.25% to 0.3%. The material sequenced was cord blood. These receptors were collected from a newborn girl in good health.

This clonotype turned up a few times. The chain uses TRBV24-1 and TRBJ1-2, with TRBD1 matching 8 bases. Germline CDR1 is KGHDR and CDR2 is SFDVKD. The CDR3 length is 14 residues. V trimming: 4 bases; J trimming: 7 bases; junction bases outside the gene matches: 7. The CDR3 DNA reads TGTGCCACCAGTGAGGCGGACAGGGCACGTGGCTACACCTTC. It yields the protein CATSEADRARGYTF.

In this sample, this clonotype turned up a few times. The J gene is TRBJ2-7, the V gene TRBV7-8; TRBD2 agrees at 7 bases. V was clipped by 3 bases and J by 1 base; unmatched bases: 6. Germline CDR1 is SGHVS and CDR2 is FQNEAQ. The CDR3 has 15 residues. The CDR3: CASSFPSGASYEQYF. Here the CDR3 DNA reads TGTGCCAGCAGCTTCCCTAGCGGAGCATCCTACGAGCAGTACTTC.

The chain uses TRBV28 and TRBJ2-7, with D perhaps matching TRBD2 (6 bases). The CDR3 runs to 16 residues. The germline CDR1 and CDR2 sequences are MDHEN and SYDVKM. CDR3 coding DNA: TGTGTGAGCAGTTTAGCTCTCCGGGACTCCACCTACGAGCAGTACTTC. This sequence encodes CVSSLALRDSTYEQYF.

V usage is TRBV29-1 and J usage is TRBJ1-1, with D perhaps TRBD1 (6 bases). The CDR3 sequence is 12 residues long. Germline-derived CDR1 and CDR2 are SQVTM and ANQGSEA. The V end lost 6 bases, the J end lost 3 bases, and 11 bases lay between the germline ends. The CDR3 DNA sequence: TGCAGCGTAGGGGGACCTTACACTGAAGCTTTCTTT. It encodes CSVGGPYTEAFF.

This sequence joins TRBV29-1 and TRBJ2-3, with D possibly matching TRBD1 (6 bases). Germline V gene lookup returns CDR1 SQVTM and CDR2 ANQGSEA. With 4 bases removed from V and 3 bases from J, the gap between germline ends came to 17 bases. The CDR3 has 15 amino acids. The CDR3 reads CSVVEGEMWTDTQYF. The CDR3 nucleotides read TGCAGCGTTGTCGAGGGGGAAATGTGGACAGATACGCAGTATTTT.

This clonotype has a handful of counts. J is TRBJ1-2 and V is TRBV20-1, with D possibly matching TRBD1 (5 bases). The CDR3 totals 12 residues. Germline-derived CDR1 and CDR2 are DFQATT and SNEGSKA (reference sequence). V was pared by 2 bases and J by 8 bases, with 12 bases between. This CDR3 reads CSARTKTDGYTF. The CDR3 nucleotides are TGCAGTGCTAGAACCAAGACAGACGGCTACACCTTC.

In nucleotides, the CDR3 is TGTGCCAGCAGTGAATCGGGTACCCAGGAGACCCAGTACTTC. The encoded protein is CASSESGTQETQYF. J is TRBJ2-5 and V is TRBV2; D is unresolved. This CDR3 is built from 14 residues. The V end was cut by 2 bases, the J end by 5 bases, with 12 bases between. Per the germline V gene, CDR1 is SNHLY and CDR2 is FYNNEI.

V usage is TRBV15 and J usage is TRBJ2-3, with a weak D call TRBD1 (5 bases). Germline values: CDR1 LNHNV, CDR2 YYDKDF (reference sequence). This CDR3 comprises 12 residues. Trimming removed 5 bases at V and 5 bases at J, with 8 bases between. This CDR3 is CATSLGRDTQYF. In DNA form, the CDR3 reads TGTGCCACCAGCCTGGGGCGAGATACGCAGTATTTT.

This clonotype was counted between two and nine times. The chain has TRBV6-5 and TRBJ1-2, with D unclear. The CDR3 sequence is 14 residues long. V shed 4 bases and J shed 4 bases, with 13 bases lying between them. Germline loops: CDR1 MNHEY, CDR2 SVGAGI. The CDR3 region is CASSFPLWAYGYTF. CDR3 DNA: TGTGCCAGCAGTTTCCCTTTGTGGGCCTATGGCTACACCTTC.

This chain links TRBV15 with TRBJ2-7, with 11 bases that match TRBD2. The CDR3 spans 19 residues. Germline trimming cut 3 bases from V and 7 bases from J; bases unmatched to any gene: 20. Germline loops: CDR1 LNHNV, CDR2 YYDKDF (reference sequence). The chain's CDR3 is CATSRFTSGRGGTYNEQYF. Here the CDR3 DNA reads TGTGCCACCAGCAGGTTCACTAGCGGGAGAGGCGGAACCTACAATGAGCAGTACTTC.

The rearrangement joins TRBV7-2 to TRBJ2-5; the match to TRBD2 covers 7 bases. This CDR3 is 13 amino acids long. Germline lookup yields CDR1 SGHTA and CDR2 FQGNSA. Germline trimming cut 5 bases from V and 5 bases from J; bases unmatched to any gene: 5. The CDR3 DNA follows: TGTGCCAGCAGCCGACTCGGGGGGGAGACCCAGTACTTC. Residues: CASSRLGGETQYF.

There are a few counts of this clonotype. This CDR3 reads CASSLMGTSGTNEQFF. The CDR3, as DNA: TGTGCCAGCAGCTTAATGGGGACTAGCGGAACCAATGAGCAGTTCTTC. The gene calls are TRBV7-2 and TRBJ2-1; 11 bases match TRBD2. V lost 2 bases and J lost 6; bases outside the gene matches: 6. The CDR3 is made up of 16 amino acids. Per germline, CDR1 SGHTA and CDR2 FQGNSA.

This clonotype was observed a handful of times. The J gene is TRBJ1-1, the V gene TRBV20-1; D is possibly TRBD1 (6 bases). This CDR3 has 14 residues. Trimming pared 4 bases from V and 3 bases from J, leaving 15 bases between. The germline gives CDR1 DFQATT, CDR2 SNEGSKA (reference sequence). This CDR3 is CSAMDSFSYTEAFF. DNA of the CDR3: TGCAGTGCTATGGACAGCTTTTCTTACACTGAAGCTTTCTTT.

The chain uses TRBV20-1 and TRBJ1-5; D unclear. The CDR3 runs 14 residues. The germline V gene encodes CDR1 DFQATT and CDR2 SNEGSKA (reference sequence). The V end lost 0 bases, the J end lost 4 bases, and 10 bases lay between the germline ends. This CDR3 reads CSAREGAVNQPQHF. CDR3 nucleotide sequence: TGCAGTGCTAGAGAGGGTGCGGTGAATCAGCCCCAGCATTTT.